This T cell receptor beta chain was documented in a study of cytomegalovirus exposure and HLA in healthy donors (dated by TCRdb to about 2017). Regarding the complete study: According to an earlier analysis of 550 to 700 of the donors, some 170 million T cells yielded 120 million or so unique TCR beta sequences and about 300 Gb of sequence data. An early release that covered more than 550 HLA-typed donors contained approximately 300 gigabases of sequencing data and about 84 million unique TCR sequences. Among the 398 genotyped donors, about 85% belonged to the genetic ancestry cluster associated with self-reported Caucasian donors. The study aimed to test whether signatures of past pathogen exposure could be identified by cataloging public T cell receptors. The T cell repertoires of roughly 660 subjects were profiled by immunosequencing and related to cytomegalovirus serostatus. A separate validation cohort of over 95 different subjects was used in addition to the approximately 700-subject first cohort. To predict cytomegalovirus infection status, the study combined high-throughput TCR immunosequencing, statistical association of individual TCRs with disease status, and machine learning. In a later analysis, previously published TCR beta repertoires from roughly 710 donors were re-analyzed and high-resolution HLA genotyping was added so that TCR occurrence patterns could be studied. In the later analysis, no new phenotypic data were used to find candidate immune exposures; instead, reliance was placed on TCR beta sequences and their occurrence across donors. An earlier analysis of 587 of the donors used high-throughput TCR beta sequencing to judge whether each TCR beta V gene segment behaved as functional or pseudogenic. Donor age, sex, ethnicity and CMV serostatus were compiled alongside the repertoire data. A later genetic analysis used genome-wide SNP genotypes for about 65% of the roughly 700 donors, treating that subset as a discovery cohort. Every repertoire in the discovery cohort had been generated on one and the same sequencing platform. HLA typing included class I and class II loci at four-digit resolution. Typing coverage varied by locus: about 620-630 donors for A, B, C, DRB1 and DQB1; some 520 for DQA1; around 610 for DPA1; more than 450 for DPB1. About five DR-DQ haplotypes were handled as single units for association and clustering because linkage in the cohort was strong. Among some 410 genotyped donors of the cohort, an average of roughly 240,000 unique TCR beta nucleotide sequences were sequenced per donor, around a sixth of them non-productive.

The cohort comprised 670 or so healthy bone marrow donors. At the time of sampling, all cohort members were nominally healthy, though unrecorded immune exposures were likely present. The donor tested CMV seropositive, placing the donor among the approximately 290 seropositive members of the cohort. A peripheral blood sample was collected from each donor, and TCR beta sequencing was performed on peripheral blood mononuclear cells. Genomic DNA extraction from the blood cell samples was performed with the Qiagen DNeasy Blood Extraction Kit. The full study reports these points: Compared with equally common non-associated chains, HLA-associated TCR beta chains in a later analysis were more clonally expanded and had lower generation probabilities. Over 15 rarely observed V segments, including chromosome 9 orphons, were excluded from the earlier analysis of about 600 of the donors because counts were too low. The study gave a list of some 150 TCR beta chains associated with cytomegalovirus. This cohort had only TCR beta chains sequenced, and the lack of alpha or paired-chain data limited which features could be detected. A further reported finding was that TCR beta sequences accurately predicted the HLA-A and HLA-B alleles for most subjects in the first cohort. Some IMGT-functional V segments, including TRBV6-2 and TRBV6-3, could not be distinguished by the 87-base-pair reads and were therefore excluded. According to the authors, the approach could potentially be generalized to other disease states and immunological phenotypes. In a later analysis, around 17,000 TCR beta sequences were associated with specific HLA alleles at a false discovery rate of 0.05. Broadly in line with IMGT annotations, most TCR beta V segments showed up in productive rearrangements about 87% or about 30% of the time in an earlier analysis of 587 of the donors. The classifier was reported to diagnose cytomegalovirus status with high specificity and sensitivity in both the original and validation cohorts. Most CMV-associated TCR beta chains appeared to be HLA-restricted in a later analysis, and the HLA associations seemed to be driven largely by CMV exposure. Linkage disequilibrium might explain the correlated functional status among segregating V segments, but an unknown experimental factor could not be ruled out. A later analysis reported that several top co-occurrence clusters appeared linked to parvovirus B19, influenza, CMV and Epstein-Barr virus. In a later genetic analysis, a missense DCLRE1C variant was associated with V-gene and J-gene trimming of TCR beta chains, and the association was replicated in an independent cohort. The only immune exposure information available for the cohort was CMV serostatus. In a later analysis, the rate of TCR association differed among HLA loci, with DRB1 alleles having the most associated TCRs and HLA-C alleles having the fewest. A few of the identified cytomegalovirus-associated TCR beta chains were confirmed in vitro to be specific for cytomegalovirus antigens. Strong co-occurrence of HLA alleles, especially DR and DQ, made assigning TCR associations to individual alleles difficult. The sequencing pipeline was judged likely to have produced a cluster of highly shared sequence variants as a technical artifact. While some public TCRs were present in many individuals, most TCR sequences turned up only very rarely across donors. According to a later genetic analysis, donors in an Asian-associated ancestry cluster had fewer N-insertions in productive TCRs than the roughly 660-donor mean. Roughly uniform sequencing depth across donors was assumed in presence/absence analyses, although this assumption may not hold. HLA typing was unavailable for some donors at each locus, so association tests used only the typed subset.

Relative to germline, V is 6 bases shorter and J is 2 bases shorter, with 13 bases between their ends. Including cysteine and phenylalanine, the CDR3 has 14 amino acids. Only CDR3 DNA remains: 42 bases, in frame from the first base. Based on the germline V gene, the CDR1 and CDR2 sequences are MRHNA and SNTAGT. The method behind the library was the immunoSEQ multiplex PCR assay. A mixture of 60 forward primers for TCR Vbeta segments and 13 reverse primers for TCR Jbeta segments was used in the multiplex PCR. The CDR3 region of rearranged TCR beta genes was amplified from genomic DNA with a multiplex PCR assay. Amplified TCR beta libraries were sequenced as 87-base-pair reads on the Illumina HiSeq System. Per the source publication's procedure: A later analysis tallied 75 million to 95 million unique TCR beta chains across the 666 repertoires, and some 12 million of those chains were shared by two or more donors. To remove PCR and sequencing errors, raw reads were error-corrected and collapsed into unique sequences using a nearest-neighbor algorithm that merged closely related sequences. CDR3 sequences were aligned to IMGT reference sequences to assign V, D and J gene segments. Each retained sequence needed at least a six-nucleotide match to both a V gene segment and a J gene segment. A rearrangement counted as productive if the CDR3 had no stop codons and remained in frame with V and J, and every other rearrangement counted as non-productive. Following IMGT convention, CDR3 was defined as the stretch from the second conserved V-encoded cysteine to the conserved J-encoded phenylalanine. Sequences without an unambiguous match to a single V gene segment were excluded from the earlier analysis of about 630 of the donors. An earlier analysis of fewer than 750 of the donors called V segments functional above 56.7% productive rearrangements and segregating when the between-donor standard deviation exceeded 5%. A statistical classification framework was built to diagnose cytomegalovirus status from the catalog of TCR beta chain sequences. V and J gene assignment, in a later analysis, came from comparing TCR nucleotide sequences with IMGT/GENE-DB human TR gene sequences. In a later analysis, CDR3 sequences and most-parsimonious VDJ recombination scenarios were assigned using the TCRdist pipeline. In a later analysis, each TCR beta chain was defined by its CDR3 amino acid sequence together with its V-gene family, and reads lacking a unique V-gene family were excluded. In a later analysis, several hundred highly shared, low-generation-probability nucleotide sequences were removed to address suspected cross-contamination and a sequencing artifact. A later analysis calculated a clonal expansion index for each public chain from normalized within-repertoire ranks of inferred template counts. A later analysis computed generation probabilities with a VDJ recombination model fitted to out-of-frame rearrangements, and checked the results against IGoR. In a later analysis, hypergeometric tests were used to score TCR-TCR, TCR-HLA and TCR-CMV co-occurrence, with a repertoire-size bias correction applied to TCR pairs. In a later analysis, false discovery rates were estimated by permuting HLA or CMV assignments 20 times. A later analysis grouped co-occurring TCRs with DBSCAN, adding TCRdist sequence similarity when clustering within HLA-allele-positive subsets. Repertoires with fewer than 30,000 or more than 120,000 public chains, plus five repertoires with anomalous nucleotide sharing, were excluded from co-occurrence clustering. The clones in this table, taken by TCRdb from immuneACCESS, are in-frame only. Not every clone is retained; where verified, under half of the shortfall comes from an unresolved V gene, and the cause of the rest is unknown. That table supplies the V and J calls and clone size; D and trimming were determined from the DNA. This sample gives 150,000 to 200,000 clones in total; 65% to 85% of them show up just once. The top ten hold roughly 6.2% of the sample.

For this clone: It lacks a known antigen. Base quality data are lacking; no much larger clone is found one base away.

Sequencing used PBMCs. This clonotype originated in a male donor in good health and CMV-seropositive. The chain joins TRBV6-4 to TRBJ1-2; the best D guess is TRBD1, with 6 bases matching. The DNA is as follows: TGTGCCAGCAGCCCCGATCAGGGGAACTATGGCTACACCTTC. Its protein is CASSPDQGNYGYTF.